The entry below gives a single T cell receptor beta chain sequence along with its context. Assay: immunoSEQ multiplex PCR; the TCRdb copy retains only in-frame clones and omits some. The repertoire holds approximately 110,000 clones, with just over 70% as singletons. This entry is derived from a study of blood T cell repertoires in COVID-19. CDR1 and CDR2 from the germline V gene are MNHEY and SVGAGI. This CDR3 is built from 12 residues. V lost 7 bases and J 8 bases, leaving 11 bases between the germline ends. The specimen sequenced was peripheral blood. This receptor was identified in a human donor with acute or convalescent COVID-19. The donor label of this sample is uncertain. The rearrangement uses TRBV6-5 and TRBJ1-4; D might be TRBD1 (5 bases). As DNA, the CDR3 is TGTGCCAGCACAGGGACTGCCGAAAAACTGTTTTTT. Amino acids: CASTGTAEKLFF.